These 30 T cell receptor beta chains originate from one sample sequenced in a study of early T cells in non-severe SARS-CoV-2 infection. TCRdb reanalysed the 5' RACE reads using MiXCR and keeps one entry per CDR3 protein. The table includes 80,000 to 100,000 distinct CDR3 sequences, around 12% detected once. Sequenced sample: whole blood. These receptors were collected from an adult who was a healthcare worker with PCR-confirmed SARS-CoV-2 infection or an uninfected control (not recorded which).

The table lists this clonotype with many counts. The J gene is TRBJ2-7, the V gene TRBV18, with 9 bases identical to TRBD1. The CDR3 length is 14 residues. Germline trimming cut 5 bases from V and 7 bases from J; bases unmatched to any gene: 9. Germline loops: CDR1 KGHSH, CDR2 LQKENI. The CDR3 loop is CASSAGQGQGEQYF. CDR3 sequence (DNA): TGTGCCAGCTCAGCGGGACAGGGCCAGGGGGAGCAGTACTTC.

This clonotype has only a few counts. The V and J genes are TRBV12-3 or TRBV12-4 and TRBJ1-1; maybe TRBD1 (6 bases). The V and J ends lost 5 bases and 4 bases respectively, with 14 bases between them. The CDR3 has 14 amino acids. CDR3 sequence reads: CASSKQGSSTEAFF. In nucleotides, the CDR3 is TGTGCCAGCAGTAAACAGGGTTCTAGCACTGAAGCTTTCTTT.

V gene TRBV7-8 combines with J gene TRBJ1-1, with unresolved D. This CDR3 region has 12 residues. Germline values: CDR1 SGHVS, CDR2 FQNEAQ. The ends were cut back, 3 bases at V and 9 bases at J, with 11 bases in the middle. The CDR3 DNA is TGTGCCAGCAGCTTGGTGGCAGACAAAGCTTTCTTT. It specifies CASSLVADKAFF.

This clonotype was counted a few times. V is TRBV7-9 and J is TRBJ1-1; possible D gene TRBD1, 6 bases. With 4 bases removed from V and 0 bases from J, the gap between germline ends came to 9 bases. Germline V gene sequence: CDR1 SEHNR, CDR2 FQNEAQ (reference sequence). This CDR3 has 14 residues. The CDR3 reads CASSSGQLNTEAFF. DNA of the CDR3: TGTGCCAGCAGCTCCGGACAGCTGAACACTGAAGCTTTCTTT.

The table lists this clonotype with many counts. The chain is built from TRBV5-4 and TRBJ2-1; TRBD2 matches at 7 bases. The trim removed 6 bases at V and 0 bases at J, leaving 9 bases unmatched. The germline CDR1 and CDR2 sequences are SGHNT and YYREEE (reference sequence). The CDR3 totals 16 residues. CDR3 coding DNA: TGTGCCAGCAACCAAGCGGGGACTCCCTCCTACAATGAGCAGTTCTTC. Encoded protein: CASNQAGTPSYNEQFF.

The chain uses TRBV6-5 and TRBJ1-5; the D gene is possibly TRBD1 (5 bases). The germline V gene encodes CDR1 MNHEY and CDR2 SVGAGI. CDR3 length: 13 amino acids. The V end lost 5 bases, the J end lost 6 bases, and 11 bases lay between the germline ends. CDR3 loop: CASSKGAAQPQHF. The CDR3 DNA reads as TGTGCCAGCAGTAAAGGGGCAGCTCAGCCCCAGCATTTT.

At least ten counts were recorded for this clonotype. Here the CDR3 reads CSARDVGGSYEQYF. The CDR3 coding sequence is TGCAGTGCTAGAGATGTTGGCGGGTCCTACGAGCAGTACTTC. The chain employs TRBV20-1 and TRBJ2-7; D is possibly TRBD2 (5 bases). Per the germline V gene, CDR1 is DFQATT and CDR2 is SNEGSKA (reference sequence). This CDR3 has 14 residues. Trimming removed 0 bases from V and 1 base from J, with 10 bases in between.

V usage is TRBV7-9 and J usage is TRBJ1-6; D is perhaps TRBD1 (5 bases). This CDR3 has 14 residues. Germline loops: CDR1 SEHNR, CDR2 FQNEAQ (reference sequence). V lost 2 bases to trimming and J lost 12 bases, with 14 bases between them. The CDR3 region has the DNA TGTGCCAGCAGCTTAACCGGTCGAGGGGTACCCCTCCACTTT. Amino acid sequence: CASSLTGRGVPLHF.

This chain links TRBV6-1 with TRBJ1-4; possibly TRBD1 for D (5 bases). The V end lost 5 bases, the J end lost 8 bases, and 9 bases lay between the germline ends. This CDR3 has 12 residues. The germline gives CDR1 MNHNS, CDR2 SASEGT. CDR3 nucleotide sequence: TGTGCCAGCAGTAGGCAGGGAGAAAAACTGTTTTTT. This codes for CASSRQGEKLFF.

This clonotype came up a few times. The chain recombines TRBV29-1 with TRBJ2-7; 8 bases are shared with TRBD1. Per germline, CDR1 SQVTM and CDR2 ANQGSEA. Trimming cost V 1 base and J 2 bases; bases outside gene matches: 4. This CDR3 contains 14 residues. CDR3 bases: TGCAGCGTTGAAGCACAGGGGGGCACCTACGAGCAGTACTTC. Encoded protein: CSVEAQGGTYEQYF.

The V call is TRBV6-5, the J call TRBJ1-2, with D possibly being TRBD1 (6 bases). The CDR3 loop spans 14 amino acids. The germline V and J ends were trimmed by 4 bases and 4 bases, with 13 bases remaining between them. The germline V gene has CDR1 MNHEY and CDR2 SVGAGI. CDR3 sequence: CASSLLGHGYGYTF. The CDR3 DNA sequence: TGTGCCAGCAGTTTACTGGGACACGGCTATGGCTACACCTTC.

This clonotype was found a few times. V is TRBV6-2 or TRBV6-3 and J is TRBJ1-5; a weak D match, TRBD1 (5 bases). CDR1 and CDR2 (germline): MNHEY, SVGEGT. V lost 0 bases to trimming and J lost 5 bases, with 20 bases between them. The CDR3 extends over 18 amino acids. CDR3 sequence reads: CASSYSSGQGGVYQPQHF. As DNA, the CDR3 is TGTGCCAGCAGTTACTCGAGCGGGCAGGGAGGAGTTTATCAGCCCCAGCATTTT.

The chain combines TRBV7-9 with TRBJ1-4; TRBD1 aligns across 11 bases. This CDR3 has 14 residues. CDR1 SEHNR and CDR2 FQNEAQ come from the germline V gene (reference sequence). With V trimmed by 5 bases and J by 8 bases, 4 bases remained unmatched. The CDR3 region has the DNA TGTGCCAGCAGCCCGGGACAGGGGGAGGAAAAACTGTTTTTT. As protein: CASSPGQGEEKLFF.

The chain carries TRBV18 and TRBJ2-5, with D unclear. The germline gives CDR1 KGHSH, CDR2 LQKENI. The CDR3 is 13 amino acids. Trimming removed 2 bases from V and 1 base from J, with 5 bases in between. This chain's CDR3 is CASSPIPQETQYF. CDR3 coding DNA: TGTGCCAGCTCACCAATTCCCCAAGAGACCCAGTACTTC.

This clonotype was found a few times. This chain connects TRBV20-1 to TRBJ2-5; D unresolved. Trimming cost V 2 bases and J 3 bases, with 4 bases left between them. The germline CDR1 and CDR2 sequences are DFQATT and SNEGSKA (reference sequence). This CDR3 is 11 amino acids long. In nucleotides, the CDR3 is TGCAGTGCTAGAAAAAAAGAGACCCAGTACTTC. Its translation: CSARKKETQYF.

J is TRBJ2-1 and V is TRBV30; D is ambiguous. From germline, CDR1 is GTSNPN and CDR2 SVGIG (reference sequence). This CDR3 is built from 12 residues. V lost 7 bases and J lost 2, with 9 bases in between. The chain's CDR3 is CASVHTYNEQFF. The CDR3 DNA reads TGTGCCTCCGTCCACACCTACAATGAGCAGTTCTTC.

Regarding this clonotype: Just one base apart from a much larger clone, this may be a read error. The DNA of the CDR3 is TGTGCCAGCAGCACTAAGACTAGCGGGAGAGGTAAGCAGTTCTTC. This encodes CASSTKTSGRGKQFF. V is TRBV6-5 and J is TRBJ2-1; 12 positions match TRBD2. The CDR3 is 15 residues long. Germline V CDR1 and CDR2: MNHEY, SVGAGI. J was trimmed by 11 bases and V by 6 bases; bases with no gene match: 11.

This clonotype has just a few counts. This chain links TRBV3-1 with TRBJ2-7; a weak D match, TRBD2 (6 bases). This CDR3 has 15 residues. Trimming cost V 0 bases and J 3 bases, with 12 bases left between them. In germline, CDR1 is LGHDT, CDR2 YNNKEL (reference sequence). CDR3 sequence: CASSQDSRLGYEQYF. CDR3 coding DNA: TGTGCCAGCAGCCAAGATTCGAGACTAGGCTACGAGCAGTACTTC.

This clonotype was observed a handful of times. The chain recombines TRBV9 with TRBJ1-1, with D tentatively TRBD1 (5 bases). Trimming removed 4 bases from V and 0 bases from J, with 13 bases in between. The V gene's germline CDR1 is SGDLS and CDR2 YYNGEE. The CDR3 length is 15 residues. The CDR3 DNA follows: TGTGCCAGCAGCCCCCAGGGAGCCATGAACACTGAAGCTTTCTTT. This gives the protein CASSPQGAMNTEAFF.

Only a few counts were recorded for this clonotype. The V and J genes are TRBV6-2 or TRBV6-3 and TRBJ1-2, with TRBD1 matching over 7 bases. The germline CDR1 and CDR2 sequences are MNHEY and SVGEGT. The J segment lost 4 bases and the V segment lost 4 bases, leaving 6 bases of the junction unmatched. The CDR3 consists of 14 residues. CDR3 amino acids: CASSSTDRAYGYTF. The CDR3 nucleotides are TGTGCCAGCAGTTCTACTGACAGGGCCTATGGCTACACCTTC.

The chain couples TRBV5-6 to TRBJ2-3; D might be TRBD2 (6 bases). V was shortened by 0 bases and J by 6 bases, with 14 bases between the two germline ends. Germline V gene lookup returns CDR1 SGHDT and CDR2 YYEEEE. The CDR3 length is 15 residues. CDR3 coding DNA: TGTGCCAGCAGCTTGGTAGAGACTAGAGCTGATACGCAGTATTTT. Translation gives CASSLVETRADTQYF.

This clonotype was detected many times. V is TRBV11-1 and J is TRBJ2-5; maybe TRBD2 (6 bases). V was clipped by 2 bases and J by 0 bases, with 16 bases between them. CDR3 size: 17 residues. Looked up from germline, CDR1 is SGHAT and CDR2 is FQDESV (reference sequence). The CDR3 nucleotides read TGTGCCAGCAGCTTATGGCCGCGGGAAAGGTACCAAGAGACCCAGTACTTC. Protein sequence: CASSLWPRERYQETQYF.

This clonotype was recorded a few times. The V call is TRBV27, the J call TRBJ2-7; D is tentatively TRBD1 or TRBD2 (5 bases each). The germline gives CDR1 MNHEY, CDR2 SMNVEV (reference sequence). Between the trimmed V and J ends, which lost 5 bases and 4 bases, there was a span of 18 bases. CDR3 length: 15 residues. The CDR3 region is CASSRTWDGGYEQYF. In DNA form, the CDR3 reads TGTGCCAGCAGTAGAACCTGGGACGGCGGGTACGAGCAGTACTTC.

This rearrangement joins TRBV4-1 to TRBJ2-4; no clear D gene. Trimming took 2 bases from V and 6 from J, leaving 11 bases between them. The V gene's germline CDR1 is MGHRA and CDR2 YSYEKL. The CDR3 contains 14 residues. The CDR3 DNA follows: TGCGCCAGCAGCCAATTCGAGTTTGGAAACATTCAGTACTTC. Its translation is CASSQFEFGNIQYF.

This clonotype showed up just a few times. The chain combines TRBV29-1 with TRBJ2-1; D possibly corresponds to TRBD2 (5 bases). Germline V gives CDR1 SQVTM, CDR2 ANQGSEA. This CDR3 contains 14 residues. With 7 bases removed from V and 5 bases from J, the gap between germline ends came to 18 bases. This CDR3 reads CSGGRAKYNNEQFF. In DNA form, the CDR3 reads TGCAGCGGCGGGCGGGCTAAATATAACAATGAGCAGTTCTTC.

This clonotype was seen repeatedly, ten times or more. The CDR3 loop reads CASRPGLAGGYNEQFF. The CDR3 DNA reads TGCGCCAGCAGGCCGGGACTAGCGGGAGGGTACAATGAGCAGTTCTTC. This sequence joins TRBV5-1 and TRBJ2-1; TRBD2 agrees at 16 bases. V shed 5 bases, J shed 4 bases, and the junction held 3 bases outside the gene matches. The germline V gene has CDR1 SGHRS and CDR2 YFSETQ. CDR3 size: 16 residues.

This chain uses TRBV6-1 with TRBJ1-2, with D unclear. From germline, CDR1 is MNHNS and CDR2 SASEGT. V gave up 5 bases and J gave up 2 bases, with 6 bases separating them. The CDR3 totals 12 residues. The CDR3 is CASSYLNYGYTF. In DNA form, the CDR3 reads TGTGCCAGCAGTTACTTAAACTATGGCTACACCTTC.

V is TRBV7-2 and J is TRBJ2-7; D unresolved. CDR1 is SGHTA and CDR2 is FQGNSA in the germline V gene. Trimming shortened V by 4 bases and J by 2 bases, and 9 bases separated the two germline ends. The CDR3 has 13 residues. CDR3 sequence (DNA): TGTGCCAGCAGCTCTAGGGTCGCCTACGAGCAGTACTTC. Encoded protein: CASSSRVAYEQYF.

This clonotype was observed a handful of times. The CDR3 here is CASSGGRDTQYF. In DNA form, the CDR3 reads TGCGCCAGCAGCGGGGGACGGGATACGCAGTATTTT. This chain joins TRBV5-1 and TRBJ2-3; D may correspond to TRBD1 or TRBD2 (5 bases each). V was cut by 4 bases and J by 6 bases, with 9 bases left in between. The CDR3 totals 12 residues. Germline CDR1 is SGHRS and CDR2 is YFSETQ.

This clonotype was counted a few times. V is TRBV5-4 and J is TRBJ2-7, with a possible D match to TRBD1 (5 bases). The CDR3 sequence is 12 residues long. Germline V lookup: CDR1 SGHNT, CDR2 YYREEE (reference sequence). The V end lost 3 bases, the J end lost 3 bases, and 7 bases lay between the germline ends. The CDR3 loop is CASSSGFYEQYF. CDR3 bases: TGTGCCAGCAGCTCAGGGTTCTACGAGCAGTACTTC. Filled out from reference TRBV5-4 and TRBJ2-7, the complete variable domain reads ETGVTQSPTHLIKTRGQQVTLRCSSQSGHNTVSWYQQALGQGPQFIFQYYREEENGRGNFPPRFSGLQFPNYSSELNVNALELDDSALYLCASSSGFYEQYFGPGTRLTVT.